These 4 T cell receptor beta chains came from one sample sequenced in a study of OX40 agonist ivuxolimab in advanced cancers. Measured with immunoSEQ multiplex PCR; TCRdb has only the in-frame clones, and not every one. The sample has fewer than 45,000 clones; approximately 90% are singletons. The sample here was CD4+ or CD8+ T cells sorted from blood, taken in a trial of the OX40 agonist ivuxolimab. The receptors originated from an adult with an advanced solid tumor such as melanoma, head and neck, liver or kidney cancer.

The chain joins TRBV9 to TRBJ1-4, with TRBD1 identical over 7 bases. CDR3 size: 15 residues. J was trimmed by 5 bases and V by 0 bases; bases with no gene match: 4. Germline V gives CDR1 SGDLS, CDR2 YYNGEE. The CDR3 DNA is TGTGCCAGCAGCGTAGGACAGGGTTACAATGAAAAACTGTTTTTT. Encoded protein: CASSVGQGYNEKLFF.

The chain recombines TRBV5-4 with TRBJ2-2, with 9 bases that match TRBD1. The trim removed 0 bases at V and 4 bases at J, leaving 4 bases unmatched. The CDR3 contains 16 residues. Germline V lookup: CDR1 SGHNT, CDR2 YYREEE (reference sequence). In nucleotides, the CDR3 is TGTGCCAGCAGCTTGGCACAGGGGGCGTTCACCGGGGAGCTGTTTTTT. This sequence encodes CASSLAQGAFTGELFF.

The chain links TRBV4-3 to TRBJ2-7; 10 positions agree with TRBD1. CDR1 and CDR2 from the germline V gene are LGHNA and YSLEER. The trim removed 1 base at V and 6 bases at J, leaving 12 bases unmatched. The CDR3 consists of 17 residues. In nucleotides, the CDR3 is TGCGCCAGCAGCCAAGGGACTACCGGGACAGGGGTGGGCGAGCAGTACTTC. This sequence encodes CASSQGTTGTGVGEQYF.

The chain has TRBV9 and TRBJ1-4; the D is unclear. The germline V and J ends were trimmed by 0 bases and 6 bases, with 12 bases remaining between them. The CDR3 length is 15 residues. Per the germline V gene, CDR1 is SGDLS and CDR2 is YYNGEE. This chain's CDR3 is CASSVAGGLDEKLFF. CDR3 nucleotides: TGTGCCAGCAGCGTAGCGGGCGGTCTAGATGAAAAACTGTTTTTT.